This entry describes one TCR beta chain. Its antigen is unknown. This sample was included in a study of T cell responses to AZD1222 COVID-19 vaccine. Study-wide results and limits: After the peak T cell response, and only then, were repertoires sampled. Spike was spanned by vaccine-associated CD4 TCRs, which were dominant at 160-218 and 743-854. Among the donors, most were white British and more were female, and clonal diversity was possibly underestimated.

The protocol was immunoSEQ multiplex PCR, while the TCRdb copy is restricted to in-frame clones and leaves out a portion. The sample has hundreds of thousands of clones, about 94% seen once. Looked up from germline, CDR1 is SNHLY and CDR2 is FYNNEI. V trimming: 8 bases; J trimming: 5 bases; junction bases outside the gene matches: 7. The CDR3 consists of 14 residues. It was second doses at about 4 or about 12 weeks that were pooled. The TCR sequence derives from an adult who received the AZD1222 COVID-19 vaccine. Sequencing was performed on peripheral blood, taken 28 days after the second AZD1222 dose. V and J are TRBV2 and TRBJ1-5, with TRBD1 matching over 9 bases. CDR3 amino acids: CASAPDRGHQPQHF. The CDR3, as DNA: TGTGCCAGCGCTCCGGACAGGGGACATCAGCCCCAGCATTTT.